Each of the 30 T cell receptor beta chains below was sequenced from the same sample in a study of tissue T cells after allogeneic stem cell transplantation. Time point here: mouse harvest day 7 after allogeneic transplant. Mouse grafts combined 10^7 T-cell-depleted bone marrow cells with 10^6 splenic CD5+ T cells. Only in-frame clones appear in the TCRdb table, and some are missing; sequencing was by immunoSEQ multiplex PCR. The sample includes under 7,500 clones, 40% to 50% of them seen just once. Material for sequencing was gut tissue. These receptors all stem from a female BALB/c mouse given C57BL/6 T cells with graft-versus-host disease after an allogeneic hematopoietic cell transplant.

In the case of this clone: Any gene name here is a mouse gene name. The CDR3 goes on 1 residue after the read ends, and that part is filled in from the germline J gene. The chain employs TRBV16 and TRBJ2-5, with 11 bases lining up with TRBD2. Germline assignment: CDR1 SGHSA and CDR2 FRNQAP. CDR3 length equals 16 residues. After removal of 5 bases from V and 2 bases from J, the junction contained 6 bases not matched to a gene. The sequenced part of the CDR3 DNA is TGTGCAAGCAGCCCTCCGACTGGGGGGGTCCAAGACACCCAGTAC. Its protein is CASSPPTGGVQDTQY. The full CDR3 protein reads CASSPPTGGVQDTQYF.

Worth noting for this clone: The gene names here belong to mouse. The read halts 1 residue ahead of the CDR3 end, with the missing end drawn from the germline J gene. The chain joins TRBV13-2 to TRBJ2-2; possibly TRBD2 for D (6 bases). The CDR3 is 15 residues long. The V and J ends lost 5 bases and 0 bases respectively, with 11 bases between them. The V gene's germline CDR1 is NNHNN and CDR2 SYGAGS (reference sequence). The CDR3: CASGTGSSNTGQLYF. The CDR3 DNA, read in part, is TGTGCCAGCGGCACTGGGTCCTCAAACACCGGGCAGCTCTAC.

On this clone itself: Here the gene names and germline are mouse. The read terminates 1 residue ahead of where the CDR3 ends, so the germline J gene completes it. The rearrangement joins TRBV26 to TRBJ1-3; D might be TRBD1 (5 bases). The length of the CDR3 is 14 residues. V gave up 3 bases and J gave up 0 bases, with 6 bases separating them. Germline V gives CDR1 KGHPV, CDR2 FQNQEV (reference sequence). The sequenced part of the CDR3 DNA is TGTGCCAGCAGTCTCCAGGGTTCTGGAAATACGCTCTAT. This gives the protein CASSLQGSGNTLY. The entire CDR3 protein reads CASSLQGSGNTLYF.

For this clone: Gene labels here are mouse ones. The read ends 1 residue before the CDR3 terminus; that terminus is restored from the germline J gene. The rearrangement joins TRBV12-1 to TRBJ2-2; 8 bases map to TRBD2. Trimming removed 4 bases from V and 1 base from J; junction bases left unmatched: 4. This CDR3 has 15 residues. Germline-derived CDR1 and CDR2 are SGHSN and HYEKVE. The CDR3 loop is CASSPGLENTGQLYF. The sequenced part of the CDR3 DNA is TGTGCCAGCTCACCGGGACTGGAAAACACCGGGCAGCTCTAC.

This clone was found a few times. Genes and germline come from the mouse. The DNA ends 1 residue before the CDR3 does, and the rest of the CDR3 is filled in from the germline J gene. The chain uses TRBV26 and TRBJ2-7; 7 nucleotides agree with TRBD2. The V gene end was trimmed by 2 bases and the J gene end by 2 bases; junction bases not matched to a gene: 0. The V gene's germline CDR1 is KGHPV and CDR2 FQNQEV (reference sequence). CDR3 length: 13 residues. The CDR3 sequence is CASSLLGAYEQYF. The sequenced part of the CDR3 DNA is TGTGCCAGCAGTCTGCTGGGGGCCTATGAACAGTAC. Full variable domain (missing parts from reference TRBV26 and TRBJ2-7): NSKVIQTPRYLVKGQGQKAKMRCIPEKGHPVVFWYQQNKNNEFKFLINFQNQEVLQQIDMTEKRFSAECPSNSPCSLEIQSSEAGDSALYLCASSLLGAYEQYFGPGTRLTVL.

This clone was counted only a few times. Genes and germline come from the mouse. The read ends 1 residue early relative to the CDR3; the germline J gene fills the gap. J is TRBJ2-7 and V is TRBV5; 10 bases are shared with TRBD2. The CDR3 loop spans 14 amino acids. Trimming cost V 0 bases and J 5 bases; bases outside gene matches: 1. Per germline, CDR1 LGHNA and CDR2 YNLKQL (reference sequence). This CDR3 is CASSQDWGGDEQYF. The CDR3 bases that were read are TGTGCCAGCAGCCAAGACTGGGGGGGCGATGAACAGTAC.

This clone was picked up a small number of times. These gene names are mouse names. The read gets to within 1 residue of the CDR3 end, and the germline J gene fills in the rest. This chain uses TRBV19 with TRBJ2-7; D perhaps matches TRBD2 (6 bases). Germline V gene lookup returns CDR1 FNHDT and CDR2 SITEND (reference sequence). CDR3 length equals 12 residues. Trimming took off 5 bases at V and 2 bases at J, with 8 bases between the two ends. The CDR3 reads CASRRLAYEQYF. Incomplete CDR3 DNA: TGTGCCAGCAGGAGACTGGCCTATGAACAGTAC.

There are a few counts of this clone. The gene names given are mouse names. The sequenced fragment ends 1 residue before the CDR3 boundary, so the rest is inferred from the germline J gene. The chain links TRBV26 to TRBJ2-7, with 11 positions matching TRBD2. The CDR3 has 15 residues. The ends lost 4 bases at V and 0 bases at J; junction bases unmatched: 2. The germline V gene has CDR1 KGHPV and CDR2 FQNQEV (reference sequence). The CDR3 region is CASSRLGGSSYEQYF. Incomplete CDR3 DNA: TGTGCCAGCAGTCGACTGGGGGGGAGCTCCTATGAACAGTAC.

Remarks on this clone: Genes and germline come from the mouse. The read is 1 residue too short to cover the CDR3 end, so that end is filled in from the germline J gene. The chain carries TRBV23 and TRBJ2-4; TRBD1, the table's D call, lacks a check against the DNA. The length of the CDR3 is 15 residues. CDR1 and CDR2 from the germline V gene are KGHTA and FQNQQP. CDR3 in amino acids: CSSSQSQGARNTLYF. The covered CDR3 bases are TGCTCCAGCAGTCAATCCCAGGGGGCCAGGAACACCTTGTAC.

Notes on this clone: Mouse names are used for the genes. CDR3 protein: CASSFGDRGREQYF. The covered CDR3 bases are TGTGCCAGCAGTTTTGGGGACAGGGGGCGAGAACAGTAC. This chain links TRBV15 with TRBJ2-7, with 12 bases matching TRBD1. The read terminates 1 residue before the CDR3 end, so the remaining end is supplied by the germline J gene. J lost 7 bases, V lost 3 bases, and 4 bases had no gene match. This CDR3 comprises 14 residues. Germline-derived CDR1 and CDR2 are SGHND and FRSKSL.

Turning to this clone: The gene names here belong to mouse. With the read ending 1 residue before the CDR3 end, the germline J gene is used to fill in that end. The chain recombines TRBV3 with TRBJ2-7, with D possibly being TRBD1 (6 bases). The germline V gene has CDR1 SNHLY and CDR2 FYNGKV (reference sequence). The CDR3 covers 12 residues. Trimming took off 6 bases at V and 7 bases at J, with 13 bases between the two ends. CDR3 protein: CASRPQGWEQYF. Partial CDR3 DNA: TGTGCCAGCAGACCACAGGGATGGGAACAGTAC.

Notes on this clone: The gene names given are mouse names. The read falls 1 residue short of the CDR3 end, and the missing part is taken from the germline J gene. The V and J genes are TRBV5 and TRBJ1-2; maybe TRBD1 (5 bases). The length of the CDR3 is 14 residues. Germline V lookup: CDR1 LGHNA, CDR2 YNLKQL (reference sequence). Trimming removed 5 bases at V and 0 bases at J, with 10 bases between. CDR3 bases read: TGTGCCAGCAGCGGACACCCTGCAAACTCCGACTACACC. This sequence encodes CASSGHPANSDYT. The full CDR3 protein is CASSGHPANSDYTF.

Remarks on this clone: Mouse gene names and germline throughout. The read comes to an end 1 residue before the CDR3 does, leaving the germline J gene to fill in the end. The chain links TRBV4 to TRBJ2-1; 10 nucleotides agree with TRBD2. This CDR3 comprises 15 residues. Germline CDR1 reads LGHDT; CDR2 reads YNNKQL (reference sequence). The V segment lost 4 bases and the J segment 1 base; nucleotides outside the gene matches: 1. CDR3 loop: CASSLGLGNYAEQFF. The CDR3 DNA, read in part, is TGTGCCAGCAGCTTGGGACTGGGGAACTATGCTGAGCAGTTC.

Comments on this clone: All gene names here are mouse names. The read halts 1 residue ahead of the CDR3 end, with the missing end drawn from the germline J gene. This chain connects TRBV31 to TRBJ2-3; 9 positions agree with TRBD2. The germline V gene encodes CDR1 GKSSPN and CDR2 SITVG. The CDR3 is 14 residues long. Unmatched junction bases numbered 4, after V lost 3 bases and J lost 3 bases. CDR3 amino acids: CAWRPDWGAETLYF. CDR3 bases read: TGTGCCTGGAGACCCGACTGGGGGGCAGAAACGCTGTAT. The complete variable domain, with remaining parts taken from reference TRBV31 and TRBJ2-3, reads AQTIHQWPVAEIKAVGSPLSLGCTIKGKSSPNLYWYWQATGGTLQQLFYSITVGQVESVVQLNLSASRPKDDQFILSTEKLLLSHSGFYLCAWRPDWGAETLYFGSGTRLTVL.

Regarding this clone: The listed genes are named as in mouse. The read ends 1 residue before the CDR3 terminus; that terminus is restored from the germline J gene. V gene TRBV12-2 combines with J gene TRBJ2-7; 7 positions agree with TRBD2. The CDR3 length is 14 residues. From germline, CDR1 is SGHLS and CDR2 HYDKME. Trimming removed 0 bases from V and 3 bases from J; junction bases left unmatched: 4. The sequenced CDR3 bases are TGTGCCAGCTCTCTCGGCCTGGGGGTCTATGAACAGTAC. It is translated as CASSLGLGVYEQY. The entire CDR3 protein reads CASSLGLGVYEQYF. The full variable domain, in which reference TRBV12-2 and TRBJ2-7 provide the parts outside the CDR3, is NSGVVQSPRYIIKGKGERSILKCIPISGHLSVAWYQQTQGQELKFFIQHYDKMERDKGNLPSRFSVQQFDDYHSEMNMSALELEDSAVYFCASSLGLGVYEQYFGPGTRLTVL.

Remarks on this clone: All gene names here are mouse names. The CDR3 end falls 1 residue outside the read, so it is completed with the germline J gene. The chain recombines TRBV19 with TRBJ2-4, with 13 bases identical to TRBD2. V was clipped by 6 bases and J by 6 bases; unmatched bases: 7. This CDR3 spans 15 amino acids. Germline values: CDR1 FNHDT, CDR2 SITEND (reference sequence). The CDR3 sequence is CASIKDWGGGNTLYF. Incomplete CDR3 DNA: TGTGCCAGCATCAAGGACTGGGGGGGCGGGAACACCTTGTAC.

A word on this clone: Germline and genes: mouse. The read ends 1 residue shy of where the CDR3 ends; the end is completed using the germline J gene. The rearrangement joins TRBV26 to TRBJ2-4, with TRBD2 matching 11 bases. CDR1 and CDR2 (germline): KGHPV, FQNQEV (reference sequence). The CDR3 is 15 residues long. V shed 5 bases and J 2 bases; nucleotides not matched to a gene: 3. The CDR3 spells CASSTGGAPQNTLYF. The DNA read from the CDR3 is TGTGCCAGCAGTACTGGGGGGGCCCCTCAAAACACCTTGTAC.

A word on this clone: Gene names and germline refer to mouse. The read halts 1 residue ahead of the CDR3 end, with the missing end drawn from the germline J gene. The chain carries TRBV26 and TRBJ2-7; possibly TRBD1 for D (5 bases). The CDR3 consists of 11 residues. V shed 2 bases and J shed 7 bases, with 6 bases lying between them. Germline V lookup: CDR1 KGHPV, CDR2 FQNQEV (reference sequence). The CDR3 here is CASSLEGEQYF. The sequenced part of the CDR3 DNA is TGTGCCAGCAGTCTGGAGGGGGAACAGTAC.

In its sample, this clone was seen a few times. Gene names follow the mouse nomenclature. The read ends 1 residue early relative to the CDR3; the germline J gene fills the gap. This chain uses TRBV2 with TRBJ2-1; 11 nucleotides match TRBD2. Germline V gene lookup returns CDR1 LGHNA and CDR2 YSYQKL. The CDR3 spans 15 residues. With V trimmed by 1 base and J by 7 bases, 3 bases remained unmatched. The CDR3 here is CASSQATGGVAEQFF. The DNA read from the CDR3 is TGTGCCAGCAGCCAAGCGACTGGGGGGGTCGCTGAGCAGTTC.

A note on this clone: All gene names here are mouse names. The sequence runs out 1 residue before the end of the CDR3; the remainder is reconstructed from the germline J gene. This chain connects TRBV29 to TRBJ1-6; 9 nucleotides line up with TRBD1. TRBJ1-6 carries the ORF label, with uncertain function. CDR3 length: 17 residues. Germline V lookup: CDR1 MSHET, CDR2 SYDVDS. J was trimmed by 1 base and V by 2 bases; bases with no gene match: 3. Incomplete CDR3 DNA: TGTGCTAGCAGTTTAAAGGGACAGGGATCCTATAATTCGCCCCTCTAC. Its protein product is CASSLKGQGSYNSPLY. In full, the CDR3 reads CASSLKGQGSYNSPLYF.

Worth noting for this clone: These gene names are mouse names. The DNA ends 1 residue before the CDR3 does, and the rest of the CDR3 is filled in from the germline J gene. This chain links TRBV13-2 with TRBJ1-1; D is ambiguous. V dropped 1 base and J dropped 4 bases, with 11 bases sitting between them. The germline V gene has CDR1 NNHNN and CDR2 SYGAGS (reference sequence). CDR3 length: 14 residues. The CDR3 reads CASGDMEKGTEVFF. CDR3 bases read: TGTGCCAGCGGTGATATGGAGAAGGGCACAGAAGTCTTC.

About this clone: Gene names and germline match the mouse. From the germline J gene comes the end of the CDR3, since the read stops 1 residue before it. The chain uses TRBV19 and TRBJ2-1; 8 bases map to TRBD2. Germline V gene lookup returns CDR1 FNHDT and CDR2 SITEND (reference sequence). With 2 bases clipped from V and 6 bases from J, the junction kept 4 bases outside the gene matches. The CDR3 length is 14 residues. The sequenced part of the CDR3 DNA is TGTGCCAGCAGTATGGGGGGGCGCTTTGCTGAGCAGTTC. It is translated as CASSMGGRFAEQF. In full, the CDR3 reads CASSMGGRFAEQFF.

Of note for this clone: The genes and germline here are from mouse. The read is 1 residue too short to cover the CDR3 end, so that end is filled in from the germline J gene. The same CDR3 arises from other DNA sequences in this sample as well. This chain connects TRBV26 to TRBJ1-1; 10 positions agree with TRBD1. CDR1 is KGHPV and CDR2 is FQNQEV in the germline V gene (reference sequence). V lost 4 bases and J lost 5; bases outside the gene matches: 1. The CDR3 extends over 13 amino acids. CDR3 bases read: TGTGCCAGCAGTCGGGGACAGGGGACAGAAGTCTTC. It is translated as CASSRGQGTEVF. The whole CDR3 sequence is CASSRGQGTEVFF.

Turning to this clone: The genes are named according to mouse. The read comes to an end 1 residue before the CDR3 does, leaving the germline J gene to fill in the end. The chain links TRBV20 to TRBJ1-1; TRBD1 is a possible D gene (5 bases). This CDR3 has 12 amino acids. Germline-derived CDR1 and CDR2 are GFQATS and STVNSAI. Trimming stripped 3 bases from V and 4 bases from J, with 9 bases between. The CDR3 sequence is CGASQGGTEVFF. The CDR3 bases that were read are TGTGGTGCTAGTCAGGGAGGCACAGAAGTCTTC.

This clone was found a few times. Gene names are mouse gene names. The read halts 1 residue ahead of the CDR3 end, with the missing end drawn from the germline J gene. The V and J genes are TRBV16 and TRBJ2-5; no reliable D call. Trimming removed 2 bases from V and 0 bases from J, with 6 bases in between. This CDR3 is 14 amino acids long. Germline V gene lookup returns CDR1 SGHSA and CDR2 FRNQAP. The CDR3 is CASSLPANQDTQYF. The CDR3 DNA, read in part, is TGTGCAAGCAGCTTACCGGCTAACCAAGACACCCAGTAC.

This clone was picked up a small number of times. All gene names here are mouse names. The DNA ends 1 residue before the CDR3 does, and the rest of the CDR3 is filled in from the germline J gene. The V and J genes are TRBV12-1 and TRBJ1-4, with TRBD1 matching 7 bases. Germline trimming cut 2 bases from V and 5 bases from J; bases unmatched to any gene: 1. The V gene's germline CDR1 is SGHSN and CDR2 HYEKVE. The CDR3 is 13 residues long. The chain's CDR3 is CASSPGQNERLFF. The CDR3 bases that were read are TGTGCCAGCTCTCCGGGACAGAACGAAAGATTATTT.

By sample share, this clone is medium-sized. Any gene name here is a mouse gene name. The missing CDR3 end, 1 residue past where the read stops, is filled in from the germline J gene. This rearrangement joins TRBV3 to TRBJ2-7; D may be TRBD1 or TRBD2 (6 bases each). V shed 1 base and J shed 0 bases, with 10 bases lying between them. CDR1 is SNHLY, CDR2 FYNGKV, per germline (reference sequence). The CDR3 is 15 amino acids. The CDR3 DNA, read in part, is TGTGCCAGCAGCTTAGTGGGGGCCCCCTCCTATGAACAGTAC. Translated: CASSLVGAPSYEQY. In full, the CDR3 reads CASSLVGAPSYEQYF.

On this clone itself: Gene names denote mouse genes. The read stops 1 residue short of the end of the CDR3; the missing end is completed from the germline J gene. The rearrangement joins TRBV23 to TRBJ2-5; the table's D gene call, TRBD2, was not cross checked with the DNA. CDR1 and CDR2 (germline): KGHTA, FQNQQP. The CDR3 has 14 residues. CDR3 sequence reads: CSSSQRTGQDTQYF. Partial CDR3 DNA: TGCTCCAGCAGTCAGAGGACTGGCCAAGACACCCAGTAC. Full variable domain (missing parts from reference TRBV23 and TRBJ2-5): DAAVTQKPRYLIKMKGQEAEMKCIPEKGHTAVFWYQQKQSKELKFLIYFQNQQPLDQIDMVKERFSAVCPSSSLCSLGIRTCEAEDSALYLCSSSQRTGQDTQYFGPGTRLLVL.

This clone occurred once. Gene labels here are mouse ones. The read is 1 residue too short to cover the CDR3 end, so that end is filled in from the germline J gene. The chain is built from TRBV26 and TRBJ1-6; D uncertain. Being an ORF, TRBJ1-6 has a function that is uncertain. Germline V gene data show CDR1 as KGHPV and CDR2 as FQNQEV (reference sequence). The CDR3 totals 14 residues. The V end was cut by 0 bases, the J end by 1 base, with 1 base between. CDR3 sequence: CASSLSSYNSPLYF. The sequenced CDR3 bases are TGTGCCAGCAGTCTGTCATCCTATAATTCGCCCCTCTAC.

About this clone: The gene symbols are mouse symbols. The read ends 1 residue before the CDR3 terminus; that terminus is restored from the germline J gene. The chain couples TRBV23 to TRBJ2-3; the table's D call, TRBD2, was not checked against the DNA. The CDR3 extends over 14 amino acids. CDR1 is KGHTA and CDR2 is FQNQQP in the germline V gene. CDR3 loop: CSSSRTGAAETLYF. The CDR3 bases that were read are TGCTCCAGCAGCCGGACTGGGGCGGCAGAAACGCTGTAT.